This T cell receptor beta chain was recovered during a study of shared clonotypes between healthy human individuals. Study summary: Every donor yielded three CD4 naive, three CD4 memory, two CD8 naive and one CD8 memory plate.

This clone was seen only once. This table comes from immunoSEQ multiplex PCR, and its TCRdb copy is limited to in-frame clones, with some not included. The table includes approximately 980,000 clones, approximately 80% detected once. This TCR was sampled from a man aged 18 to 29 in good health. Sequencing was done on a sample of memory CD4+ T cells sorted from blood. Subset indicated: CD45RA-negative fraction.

The CDR3 protein is CASSALGELSNTGELFF. CDR3 bases: TGTGCCAGCAGCGCTTTGGGTGAGCTTTCGAACACCGGGGAGCTGTTTTTT. The V call is TRBV5-6, the J call TRBJ2-2; D ambiguous. CDR1 and CDR2 (germline): SGHDT, YYEEEE. The V gene lost 4 bases and the J gene lost 0 bases, with 16 bases spanning the gap. The CDR3 is 17 amino acids.